This T cell receptor (beta chain) was captured by sequencing in a study of T cell responses to AZD1222 COVID-19 vaccine. The protocol was immunoSEQ multiplex PCR, while the TCRdb copy is restricted to in-frame clones and leaves out a portion. The sample lists around 150,000 clones, roughly nine tenths occurring once. Both about-4-week and about-12-week second-dose recipients were combined. Study-wide points: Unmutated variant regions are reportedly the target of nearly half of TCRs that are spike-specific.

Comment on this clone: Its target is unknown.

From germline, CDR1 is SGHRS and CDR2 YFSETQ. The V segment lost 7 bases and the J segment 5 bases; nucleotides outside the gene matches: 11. This CDR3 has 15 amino acids. The chain joins TRBV5-1 to TRBJ2-2; 7 positions agree with TRBD2. The sequences come from peripheral blood, collected 28 days after the second AZD1222 dose. The clonotype was recovered from an adult who received the AZD1222 COVID-19 vaccine. CDR3 protein: CASAEGGRGTGELFF. For the CDR3, the DNA is TGCGCCAGCGCCGAGGGCGGGAGAGGAACCGGGGAGCTGTTTTTT.